The 9 T cell receptor beta chains below were found in one sample sequenced in a study of post-analysis software for immune sequencing data. General observations from the study: Higher frequency in patients than in controls was seen for roughly five TRBV segments, with TRBV5-6, TRBV5-1 and TRBV20-1 among them.

Unique molecular identifiers were carried by the TCR beta cDNA libraries. TCRdb used MiXCR to reprocess the PCR reads, holding one entry per CDR3 protein. The sample yields 450,000 or so distinct CDR3 sequences, 45% seen once. No antigens are known for them. Sequences were obtained from blood. These receptors all stem from a girl between 5 and 17 years old with multiple sclerosis.

This clonotype turned up a few times. A much larger clone differs by one base, so this may be a read error. V and J are TRBV7-3 and TRBJ2-1, with 10 positions matching TRBD2. The last part of the DNA fits TRBJ2-7 better; the J call may be wrong. The CDR3 extends over 17 amino acids. Germline V lookup: CDR1 SGHTA, CDR2 FQGTGA. CDR3 in amino acids: CASSSGSSGSSYNEQYF. The CDR3 DNA follows: TGTGCCAGCAGCTCAGGGTCTAGCGGGAGCTCCTACAATGAGCAGTACTTC.

The gene calls are TRBV5-1 and TRBJ2-2; a possible D gene is TRBD1 (5 bases). The length of the CDR3 is 17 residues. CDR1 is SGHRS and CDR2 is YFSETQ in the germline V gene. Between the trimmed V and J ends, which lost 2 bases and 2 bases, there was a span of 16 bases. CDR3 in amino acids: CASSFPYLDSNTGELFF. CDR3 DNA sequence: TGCGCCAGCAGCTTCCCATACCTTGACAGTAACACCGGGGAGCTGTTTTTT.

This chain joins TRBV9 and TRBJ2-3; D is perhaps TRBD2 (6 bases). The CDR3 covers 15 residues. V was cut by 0 bases and J by 6 bases, with 14 bases left in between. Germline V gives CDR1 SGDLS, CDR2 YYNGEE. As DNA, the CDR3 is TGTGCCAGCAGCGTAGGAGGGAATGGGAGGGATACGCAGTATTTT. It translates to CASSVGGNGRDTQYF.

The V call is TRBV24-1, the J call TRBJ2-5; tentatively, D is TRBD2 (5 bases). V was pared by 2 bases and J by 11 bases, with 11 bases between. In germline, CDR1 is KGHDR, CDR2 SFDVKD. The CDR3 spans 12 residues. Here the CDR3 reads CATSDSGLVQYF. In DNA form, the CDR3 reads TGTGCCACCAGTGATTCCGGACTGGTTCAGTACTTC.

This chain connects TRBV4-1 to TRBJ1-1; 11 nucleotides line up with TRBD1. V shed 0 bases, J shed 5 bases, and the junction held 5 bases outside the gene matches. Per the germline V gene, CDR1 is MGHRA and CDR2 is YSYEKL. This CDR3 comprises 16 residues. Here the CDR3 reads CASSQDLDRGRTEAFF. The CDR3 coding sequence is TGCGCCAGCAGCCAAGATCTGGACAGGGGGCGAACTGAAGCTTTCTTT.

The V and J genes are TRBV29-1 and TRBJ1-2, with 7 positions matching TRBD1. The CDR3 totals 15 residues. The germline V gene has CDR1 SQVTM and CDR2 ANQGSEA. Trimming took 0 bases from V and 3 from J; bases not matched to a gene: 7. The CDR3 loop reads CSVEDLTGVYYGYTF. The CDR3, as DNA: TGCAGCGTTGAAGATCTAACAGGGGTTTACTATGGCTACACCTTC.

V gene TRBV20-1 combines with J gene TRBJ1-2; D is unresolved. V gave up 0 bases and J gave up 5 bases, with 13 bases separating them. The length of the CDR3 is 14 residues. Germline CDR1 and CDR2: DFQATT and SNEGSKA (reference sequence). The CDR3 DNA follows: TGCAGTGCTAGAGATCGTGGAGGACGTTATGGCTACACCTTC. This translates into CSARDRGGRYGYTF.

This clonotype has just a few counts. The V call is TRBV7-2, the J call TRBJ2-1; the D is unclear. The V end lost 2 bases, the J end lost 6 bases, and 5 bases lay between the germline ends. CDR1 and CDR2 from the germline V gene are SGHTA and FQGNSA. The CDR3 runs to 12 residues. Here the CDR3 reads CASSLRPNEQFF. In DNA, the CDR3 is TGTGCCAGCAGCTTAAGGCCCAATGAGCAGTTCTTC.

This clonotype was counted only a few times. The J gene is TRBJ2-1, the V gene TRBV29-1, with D tentatively TRBD2 (5 bases). V dropped 7 bases and J dropped 6 bases, with 25 bases sitting between them. Germline V gives CDR1 SQVTM, CDR2 ANQGSEA. The length of the CDR3 is 16 residues. The CDR3 nucleotides are TGCAGCGCTGTTAAGCGGCGAGAGGGCCGGGGCAATGAGCAGTTCTTC. Translated, it gives CSAVKRREGRGNEQFF.